The source of this T cell receptor (beta chain) is a study of CD8+CD57+ T cells in acquired aplastic anemia. Patients included in sequencing had previously demonstrated CD8+CD57+ cell expansion by flow cytometry. In germline, CDR1 is KGHDR, CDR2 SFDVKD. Trimming cost V 3 bases and J 5 bases, with 10 bases left between them. The CDR3 is 14 residues long. This clonotype was seen many times. Genomic DNA templated the TCR beta VDJ and CDR3 profiling. TCRdb passed the reads through MiXCR, listing each CDR3 protein once. The table lists 150,000 to 200,000 distinct CDR3 sequences, about 45% of them singletons, with roughly 1.1% in the top ten.

Material: sorted CD4+, CD8+, or CD8+CD57+ T cells (not recorded which) from PBMCs. This sequence was found in a human donor with aplastic anemia. The genes are TRBV24-1 and TRBJ2-1; no clear D gene. The CDR3 nucleotides are TGTGCCACCAGTGATCCCGACGGTAACAATGAGCAGTTCTTC. It yields the protein CATSDPDGNNEQFF.